What follows is one T cell receptor (beta chain) and its context. Its antigen is as yet unknown. Germline V gene lookup returns CDR1 SGHTA and CDR2 FQGNSA. This CDR3 region has 16 residues. With 5 bases removed from V and 2 bases from J, the gap between germline ends came to 16 bases. This sample is part of a study of T cell responses to AZD1222 COVID-19 vaccine. Clones were sequenced by immunoSEQ multiplex PCR, and TCRdb holds only the in-frame ones, with some missing. The sample gives tens of thousands of clones, around 86% of which show up once; roughly 18% is in the top ten. Study-level findings and limits: Regions left unmutated in variants are reportedly the target of nearly half of spike-specific TCRs.

The receptor was isolated from an adult who received the AZD1222 COVID-19 vaccine. The sequencing used peripheral blood, collected 28 days after the second AZD1222 dose. The chain uses TRBV7-2 and TRBJ1-5; TRBD1 might be the D (6 bases). In DNA, the CDR3 is TGTGCCAGCAGCCCCAGGGGAGGGGATGGCAATCAGCCCCAGCATTTT. Translation: CASSPRGGDGNQPQHF. The complete variable domain, with remaining parts taken from reference TRBV7-2 and TRBJ1-5, reads GAGVSQSPSNKVTEKGKDVELRCDPISGHTALYWYRQSLGQGLEFLIYFQGNSAPDKSGLPSDRFSAERTGGSVSTLTIQRTQQEDSAVYLCASSPRGGDGNQPQHFGDGTRLSIL.